This TCR beta chain was identified during a study of T-cell reconstitution after alpha-beta-depleted transplantation in children. Study results and caveats: Alpha-beta T cells present about two months after transplant were reported to originate from several hundred expanded graft clones. Surviving thymic progenitors and recipient T cells were the source of high TCRbeta diversity at day 60 in some patients.

V was cut by 1 base and J by 6 bases, with 10 bases left in between. The germline CDR1 and CDR2 sequences are SGHTA and FQGNSA. The CDR3 extends over 14 amino acids. This clonotype was recorded at least ten times. Its antigen is undetermined. For TCRbeta, the library was prepared with unique molecular identifiers. TCRdb independently ran MiXCR on the PCR reads; one entry per CDR3 protein. Of just over 200,000 distinct CDR3 sequences in the sample, roughly 9.1% were seen once. The J gene is TRBJ2-1, the V gene TRBV7-2; D uncertain. This specimen was PBMCs, mostly from graft donor cells, taken 360 days after TCRalphabeta/CD19-depleted stem cell transplant. This TCR was recovered from a male patient aged 2 to 10 who had a stem cell transplant for acute myeloid leukemia, so the T cells may come from the graft donor. In DNA, the CDR3 is TGTGCCAGCAGCTTAGTTGGCTGGGGCAATGAGCAGTTCTTC. Its protein is CASSLVGWGNEQFF. Together with reference TRBV7-2 and TRBJ2-1, the CDR3 gives the full variable domain: GAGVSQSPSNKVTEKGKDVELRCDPISGHTALYWYRQSLGQGLEFLIYFQGNSAPDKSGLPSDRFSAERTGGSVSTLTIQRTQQEDSAVYLCASSLVGWGNEQFFGPGTRLTVL.